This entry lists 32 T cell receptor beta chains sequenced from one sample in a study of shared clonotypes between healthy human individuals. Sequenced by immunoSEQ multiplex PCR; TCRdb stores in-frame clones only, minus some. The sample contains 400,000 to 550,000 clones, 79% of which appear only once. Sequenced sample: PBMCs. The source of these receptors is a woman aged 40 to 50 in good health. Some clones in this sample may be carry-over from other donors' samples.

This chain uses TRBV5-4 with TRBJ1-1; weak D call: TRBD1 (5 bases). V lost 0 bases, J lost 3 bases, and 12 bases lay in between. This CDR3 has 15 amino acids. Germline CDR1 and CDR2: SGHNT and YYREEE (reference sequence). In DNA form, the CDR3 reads TGTGCCAGCAGCTTGGCCGCAGGGCGCTACACTGAAGCTTTCTTT. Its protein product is CASSLAAGRYTEAFF.

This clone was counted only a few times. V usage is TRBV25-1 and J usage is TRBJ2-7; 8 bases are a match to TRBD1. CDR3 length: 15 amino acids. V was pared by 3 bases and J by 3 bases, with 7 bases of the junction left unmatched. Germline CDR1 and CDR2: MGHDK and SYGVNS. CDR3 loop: CASSDADRDDYEQYF. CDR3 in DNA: TGTGCCAGCAGTGATGCGGACAGGGACGACTACGAGCAGTACTTC.

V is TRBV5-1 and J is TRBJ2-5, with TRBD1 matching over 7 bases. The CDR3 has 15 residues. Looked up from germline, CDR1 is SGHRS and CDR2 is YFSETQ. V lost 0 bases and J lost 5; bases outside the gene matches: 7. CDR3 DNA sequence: TGCGCCAGCAGCTTGGCCACAGGGGACGGGGAGACCCAGTACTTC. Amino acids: CASSLATGDGETQYF.

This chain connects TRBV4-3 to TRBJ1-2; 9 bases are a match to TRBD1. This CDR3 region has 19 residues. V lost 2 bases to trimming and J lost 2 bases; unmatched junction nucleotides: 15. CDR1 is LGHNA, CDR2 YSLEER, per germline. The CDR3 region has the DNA TGCGCCAGCAGCCAACTAGCCGGGACAGGGTACCAATTGAACTATGGCTACACCTTC. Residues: CASSQLAGTGYQLNYGYTF.

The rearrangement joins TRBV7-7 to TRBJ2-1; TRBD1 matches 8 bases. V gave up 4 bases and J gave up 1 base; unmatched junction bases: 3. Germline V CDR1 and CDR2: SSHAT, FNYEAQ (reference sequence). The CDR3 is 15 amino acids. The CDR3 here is CASSSDRGSYNEQFF. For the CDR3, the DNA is TGTGCCAGCAGCTCCGACAGGGGTTCCTACAATGAGCAGTTCTTC. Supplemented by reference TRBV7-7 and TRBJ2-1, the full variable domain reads GAGVSQSPRYKVTKRGQDVTLRCDPISSHATLYWYQQALGQGPEFLTYFNYEAQPDKSGLPSDRFSAERPEGSISTLTIQRTEQRDSAMYRCASSSDRGSYNEQFFGPGTRLTVL.

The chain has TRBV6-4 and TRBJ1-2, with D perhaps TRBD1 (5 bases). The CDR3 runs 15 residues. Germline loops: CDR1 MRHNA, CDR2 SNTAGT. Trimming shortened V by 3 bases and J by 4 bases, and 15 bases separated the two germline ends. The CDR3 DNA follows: TGTGCCAGCAGTGAGGGGCCTCAGTCGGGCTATGGCTACACCTTC. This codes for CASSEGPQSGYGYTF.

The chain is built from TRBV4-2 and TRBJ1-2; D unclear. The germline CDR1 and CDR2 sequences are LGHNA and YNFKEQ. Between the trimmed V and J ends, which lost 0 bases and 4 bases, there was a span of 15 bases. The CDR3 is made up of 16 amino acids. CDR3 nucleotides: TGTGCCAGCAGCCAAGAGGGTCAGGATGGGCTCTATGGCTACACCTTC. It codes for CASSQEGQDGLYGYTF.

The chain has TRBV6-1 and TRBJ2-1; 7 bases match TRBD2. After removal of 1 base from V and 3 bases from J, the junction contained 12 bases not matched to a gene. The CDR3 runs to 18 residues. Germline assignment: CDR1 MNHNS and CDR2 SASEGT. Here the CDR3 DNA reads TGTGCCAGCAGTGAAGTGGTAAGCGGGACCCCTTACTACAATGAGCAGTTCTTC. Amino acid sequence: CASSEVVSGTPYYNEQFF.

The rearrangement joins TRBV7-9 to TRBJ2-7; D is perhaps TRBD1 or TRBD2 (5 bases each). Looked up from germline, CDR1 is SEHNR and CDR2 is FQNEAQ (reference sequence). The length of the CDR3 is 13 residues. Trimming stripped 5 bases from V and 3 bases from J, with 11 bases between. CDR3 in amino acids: CASSPGTFYEQYF. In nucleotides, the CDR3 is TGTGCCAGCAGCCCCGGGACCTTCTACGAGCAGTACTTC. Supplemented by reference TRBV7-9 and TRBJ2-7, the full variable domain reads DTGVSQNPRHKITKRGQNVTFRCDPISEHNRLYWYRQTLGQGPEFLTYFQNEAQLEKSRLLSDRFSAERPKGSFSTLEIQRTEQGDSAMYLCASSPGTFYEQYFGPGTRLTVT.

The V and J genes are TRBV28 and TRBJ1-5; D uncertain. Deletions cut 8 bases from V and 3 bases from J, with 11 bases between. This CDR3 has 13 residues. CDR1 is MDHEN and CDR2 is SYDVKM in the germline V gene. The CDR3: CASPRVYNQPQHF. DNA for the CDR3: TGTGCCAGCCCCCGGGTGTACAATCAGCCCCAGCATTTT.

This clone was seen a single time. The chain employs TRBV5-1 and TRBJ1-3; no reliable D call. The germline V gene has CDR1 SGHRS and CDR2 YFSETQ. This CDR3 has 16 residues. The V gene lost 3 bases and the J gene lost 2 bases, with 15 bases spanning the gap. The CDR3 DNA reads TGCGCCAGCAGCTCCAGAACGCGAGAAGCTGGAAACACCATATATTTT. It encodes CASSSRTREAGNTIYF.

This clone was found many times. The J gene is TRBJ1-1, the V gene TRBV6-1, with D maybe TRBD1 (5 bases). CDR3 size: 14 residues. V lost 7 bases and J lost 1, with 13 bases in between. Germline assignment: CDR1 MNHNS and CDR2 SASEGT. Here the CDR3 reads CASTRTQENTEAFF. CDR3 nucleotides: TGTGCCAGCACCCGAACACAGGAGAACACTGAAGCTTTCTTT.

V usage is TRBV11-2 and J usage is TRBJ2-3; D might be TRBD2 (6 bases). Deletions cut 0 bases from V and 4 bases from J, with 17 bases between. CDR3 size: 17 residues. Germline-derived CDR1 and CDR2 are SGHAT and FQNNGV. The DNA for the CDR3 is TGTGCCAGCAGCTTAGATTGGGCGGTCGGGAGTGCAGATACGCAGTATTTT. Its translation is CASSLDWAVGSADTQYF.

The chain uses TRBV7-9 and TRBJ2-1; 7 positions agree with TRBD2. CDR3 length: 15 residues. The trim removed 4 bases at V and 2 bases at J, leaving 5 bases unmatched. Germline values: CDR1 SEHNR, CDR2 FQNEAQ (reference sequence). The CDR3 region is CASSSAGTTYNEQFF. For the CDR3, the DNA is TGTGCCAGCAGCTCGGCCGGGACTACCTACAATGAGCAGTTCTTC.

CDR3 sequence (DNA): TGTGCCAGCAGCTCCATTAGCAATCAGCCCCAGCATTTT. Translating it yields CASSSISNQPQHF. The chain carries TRBV7-2 and TRBJ1-5; D is uncertain. Germline lookup yields CDR1 SGHTA and CDR2 FQGNSA. The V gene lost 4 bases and the J gene lost 0 bases, with 4 bases spanning the gap. The CDR3 is made up of 13 amino acids.

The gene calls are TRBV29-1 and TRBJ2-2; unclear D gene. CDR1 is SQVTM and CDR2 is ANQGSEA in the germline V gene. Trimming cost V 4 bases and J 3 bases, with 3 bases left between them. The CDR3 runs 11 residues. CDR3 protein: CSVADTGELFF. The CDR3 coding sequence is TGCAGCGTTGCGGACACCGGGGAGCTGTTTTTT.

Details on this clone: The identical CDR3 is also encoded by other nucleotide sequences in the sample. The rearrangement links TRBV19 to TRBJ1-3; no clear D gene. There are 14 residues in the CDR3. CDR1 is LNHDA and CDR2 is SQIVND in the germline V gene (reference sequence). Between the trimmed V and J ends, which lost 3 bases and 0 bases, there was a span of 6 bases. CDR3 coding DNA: TGTGCCAGTAGTATCCGGAGCTCTGGAAACACCATATATTTT. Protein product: CASSIRSSGNTIYF.

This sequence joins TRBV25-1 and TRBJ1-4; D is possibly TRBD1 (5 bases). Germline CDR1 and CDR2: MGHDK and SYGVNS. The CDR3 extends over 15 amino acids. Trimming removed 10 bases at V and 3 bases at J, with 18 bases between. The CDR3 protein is CATSDPRTSNEKLFF. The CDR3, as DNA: TGTGCCACCTCCGACCCGCGGACATCTAATGAAAAACTGTTTTTT. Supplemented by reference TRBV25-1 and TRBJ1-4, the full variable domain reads EADIYQTPRYLVIGTGKKITLECSQTMGHDKMYWYQQDPGMELHLIHYSYGVNSTEKGDLSSESTVSRIRTEHFPLTLESARPSHTSQYLCATSDPRTSNEKLFFGSGTQLSVL.

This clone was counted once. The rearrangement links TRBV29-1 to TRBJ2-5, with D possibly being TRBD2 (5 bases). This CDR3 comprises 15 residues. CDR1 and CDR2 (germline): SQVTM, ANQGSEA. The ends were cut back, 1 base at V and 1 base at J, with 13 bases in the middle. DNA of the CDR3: TGCAGCGTTGAAGTCCAGGAGGCTATCCAAGAGACCCAGTACTTC. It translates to CSVEVQEAIQETQYF. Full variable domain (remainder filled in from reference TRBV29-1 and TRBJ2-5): SAVISQKPSRDICQRGTSLTIQCQVDSQVTMMFWYRQQPGQSLTLIATANQGSEATYESGFVIDKFPISRPNLTFSTLTVSNMSPEDSSIYLCSVEVQEAIQETQYFGPGTRLLVL.

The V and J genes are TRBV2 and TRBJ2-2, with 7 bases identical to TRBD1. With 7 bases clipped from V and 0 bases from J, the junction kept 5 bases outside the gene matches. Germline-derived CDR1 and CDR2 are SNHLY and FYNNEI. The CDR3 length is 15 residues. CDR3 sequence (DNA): TGTGCCAGCAAAGGGGACAGTTCGAACACCGGGGAGCTGTTTTTT. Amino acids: CASKGDSSNTGELFF.

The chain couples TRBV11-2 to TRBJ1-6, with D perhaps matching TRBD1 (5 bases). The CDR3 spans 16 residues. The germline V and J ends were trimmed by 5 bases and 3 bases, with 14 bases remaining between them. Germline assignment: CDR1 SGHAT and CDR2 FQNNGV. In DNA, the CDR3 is TGTGCCAGCAGCGAAAGGGGACGGAACTATAATTCACCCCTCCACTTT. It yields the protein CASSERGRNYNSPLHF.

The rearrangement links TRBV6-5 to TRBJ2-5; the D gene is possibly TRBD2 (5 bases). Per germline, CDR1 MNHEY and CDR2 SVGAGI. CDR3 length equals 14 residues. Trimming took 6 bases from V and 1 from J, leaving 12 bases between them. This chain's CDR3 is CASRSRGVQETQYF. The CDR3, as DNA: TGTGCCAGCAGAAGCCGGGGAGTCCAAGAGACCCAGTACTTC.

DNA for the CDR3: TGTGCCAGCAGCTTAATATCTATGGGGGCGGCGAACACTGAAGCTTTCTTT. It encodes CASSLISMGAANTEAFF. The chain uses TRBV7-2 and TRBJ1-1; maybe TRBD1 (6 bases). Trimming took off 2 bases at V and 1 base at J, with 17 bases between the two ends. Looked up from germline, CDR1 is SGHTA and CDR2 is FQGNSA. The CDR3 length is 17 residues.

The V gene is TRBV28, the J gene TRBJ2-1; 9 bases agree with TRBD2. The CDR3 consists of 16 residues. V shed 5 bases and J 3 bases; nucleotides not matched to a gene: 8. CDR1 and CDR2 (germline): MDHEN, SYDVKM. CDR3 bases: TGTGCCAGCAGTCCCCTGACTAGCGGTCTCTACAATGAGCAGTTCTTC. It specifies CASSPLTSGLYNEQFF.

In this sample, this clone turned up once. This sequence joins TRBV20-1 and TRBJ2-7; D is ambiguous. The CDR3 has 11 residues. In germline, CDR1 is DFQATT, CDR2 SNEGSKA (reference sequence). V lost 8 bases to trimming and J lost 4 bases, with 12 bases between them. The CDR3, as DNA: TGCAGTCCAGCTACGCGATACGAGCAGTACTTC. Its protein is CSPATRYEQYF.

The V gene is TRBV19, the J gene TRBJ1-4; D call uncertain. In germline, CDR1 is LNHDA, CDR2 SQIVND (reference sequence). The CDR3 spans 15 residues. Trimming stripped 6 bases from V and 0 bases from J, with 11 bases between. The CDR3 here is CASSEGVATNEKLFF. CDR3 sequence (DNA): TGTGCCAGTAGCGAAGGAGTTGCAACTAATGAAAAACTGTTTTTT.

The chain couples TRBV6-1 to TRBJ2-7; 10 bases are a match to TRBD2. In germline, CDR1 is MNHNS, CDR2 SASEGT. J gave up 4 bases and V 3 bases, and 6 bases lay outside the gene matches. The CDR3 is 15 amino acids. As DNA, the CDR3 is TGTGCCAGCAGTGACAAACTAGCGGGGATATACGAGCAGTACTTC. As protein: CASSDKLAGIYEQYF.

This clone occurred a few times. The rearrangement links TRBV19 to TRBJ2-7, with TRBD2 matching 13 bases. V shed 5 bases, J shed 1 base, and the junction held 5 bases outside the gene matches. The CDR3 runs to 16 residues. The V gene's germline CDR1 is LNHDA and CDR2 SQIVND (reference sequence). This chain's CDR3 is CASSFGLAGASYEQYF. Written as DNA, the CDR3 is TGTGCCAGTAGTTTCGGACTAGCGGGGGCTTCCTACGAGCAGTACTTC.

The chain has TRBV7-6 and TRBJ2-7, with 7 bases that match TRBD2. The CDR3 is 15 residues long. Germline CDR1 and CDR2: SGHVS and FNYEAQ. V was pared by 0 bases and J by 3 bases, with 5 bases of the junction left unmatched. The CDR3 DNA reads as TGTGCCAGCAGCTTAGCTAGCGGGTCCTACTACGAGCAGTACTTC. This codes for CASSLASGSYYEQYF. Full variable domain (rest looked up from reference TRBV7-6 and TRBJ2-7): GAGVSQSPRYKVTKRGQDVALRCDPISGHVSLYWYRQALGQGPEFLTYFNYEAQQDKSGLPNDRFSAERPEGSISTLTIQRTEQRDSAMYRCASSLASGSYYEQYFGPGTRLTVT.

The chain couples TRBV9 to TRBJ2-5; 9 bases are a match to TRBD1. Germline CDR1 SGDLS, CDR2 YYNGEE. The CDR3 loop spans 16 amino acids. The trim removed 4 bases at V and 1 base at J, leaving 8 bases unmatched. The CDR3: CASSYIGQGIQETQYF. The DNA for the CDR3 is TGTGCCAGCAGCTACATAGGACAGGGGATCCAAGAGACCCAGTACTTC.

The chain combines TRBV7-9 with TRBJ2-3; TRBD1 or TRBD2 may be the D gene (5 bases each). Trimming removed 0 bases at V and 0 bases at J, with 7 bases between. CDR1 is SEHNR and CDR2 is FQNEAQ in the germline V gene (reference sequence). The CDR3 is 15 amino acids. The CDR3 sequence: CASSLAGVSTDTQYF. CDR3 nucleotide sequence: TGTGCCAGCAGCTTAGCGGGGGTTAGCACAGATACGCAGTATTTT.

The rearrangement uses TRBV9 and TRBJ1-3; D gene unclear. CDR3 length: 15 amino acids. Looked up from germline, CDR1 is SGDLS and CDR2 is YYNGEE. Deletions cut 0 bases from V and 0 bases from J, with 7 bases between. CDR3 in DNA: TGTGCCAGCAGCGTAGACCCTAACTCTGGAAACACCATATATTTT. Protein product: CASSVDPNSGNTIYF.